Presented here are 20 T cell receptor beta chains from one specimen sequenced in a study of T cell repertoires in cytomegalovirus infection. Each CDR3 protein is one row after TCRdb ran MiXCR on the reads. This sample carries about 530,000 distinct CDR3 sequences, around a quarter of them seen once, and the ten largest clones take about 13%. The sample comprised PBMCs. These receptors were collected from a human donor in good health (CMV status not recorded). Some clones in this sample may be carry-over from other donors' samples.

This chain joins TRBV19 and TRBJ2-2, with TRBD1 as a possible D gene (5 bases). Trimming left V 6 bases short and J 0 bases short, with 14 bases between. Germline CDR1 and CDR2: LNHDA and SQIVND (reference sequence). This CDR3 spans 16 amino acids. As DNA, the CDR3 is TGTGCCAGTAGCCAGGGATCTGCGGCGAACACCGGGGAGCTGTTTTTT. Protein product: CASSQGSAANTGELFF. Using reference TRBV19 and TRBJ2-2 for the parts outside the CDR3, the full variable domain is DGGITQSPKYLFRKEGQNVTLSCEQNLNHDAMYWYRQDPGQGLRLIYYSQIVNDFQKGDIAEGYSVSREKKESFPLTVTSAQKNPTAFYLCASSQGSAANTGELFFGEGSRLTVL.

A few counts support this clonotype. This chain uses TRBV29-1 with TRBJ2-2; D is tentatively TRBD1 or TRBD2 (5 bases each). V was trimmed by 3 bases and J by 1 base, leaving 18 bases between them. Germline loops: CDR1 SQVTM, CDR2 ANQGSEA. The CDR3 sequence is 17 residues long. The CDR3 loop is CSVEGPTGTVNTGELFF. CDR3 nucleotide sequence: TGCAGCGTTGAGGGGCCGACCGGGACGGTGAACACCGGGGAGCTGTTTTTT.

CDR3: CASSGRGGEQFF. The CDR3, as DNA: TGTGCCAGCAGTGGTAGGGGTGGTGAGCAGTTCTTC. The gene calls are TRBV25-1 and TRBJ2-1; weak D call: TRBD1 (5 bases). Per germline, CDR1 MGHDK and CDR2 SYGVNS. V lost 4 bases and J lost 9, with 10 bases in between. The CDR3 totals 12 residues.

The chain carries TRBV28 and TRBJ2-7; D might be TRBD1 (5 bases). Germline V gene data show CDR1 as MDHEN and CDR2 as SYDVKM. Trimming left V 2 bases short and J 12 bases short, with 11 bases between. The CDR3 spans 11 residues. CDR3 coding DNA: TGTGCCAGCAGTTTACAGCAGGGCCTGTACTTC. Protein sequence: CASSLQQGLYF.

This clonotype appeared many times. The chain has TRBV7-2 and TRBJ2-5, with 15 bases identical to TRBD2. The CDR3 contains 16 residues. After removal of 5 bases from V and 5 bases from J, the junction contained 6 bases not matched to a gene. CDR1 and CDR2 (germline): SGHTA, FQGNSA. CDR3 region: CASSIGLAGGTETQYF. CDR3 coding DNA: TGTGCCAGCAGCATCGGACTAGCGGGAGGGACGGAGACCCAGTACTTC.

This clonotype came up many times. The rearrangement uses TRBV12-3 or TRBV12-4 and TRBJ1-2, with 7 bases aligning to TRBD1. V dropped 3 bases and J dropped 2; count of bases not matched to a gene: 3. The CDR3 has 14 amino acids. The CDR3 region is CASSFGQANYGYTF. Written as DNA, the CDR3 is TGTGCCAGCAGTTTTGGACAGGCCAACTATGGCTACACCTTC.

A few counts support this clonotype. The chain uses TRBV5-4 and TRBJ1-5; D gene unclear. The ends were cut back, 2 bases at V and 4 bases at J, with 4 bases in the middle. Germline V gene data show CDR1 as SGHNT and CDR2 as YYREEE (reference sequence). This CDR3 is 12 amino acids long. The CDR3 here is CASSFPNQPQHF. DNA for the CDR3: TGTGCCAGCAGCTTCCCAAATCAGCCCCAGCATTTT.

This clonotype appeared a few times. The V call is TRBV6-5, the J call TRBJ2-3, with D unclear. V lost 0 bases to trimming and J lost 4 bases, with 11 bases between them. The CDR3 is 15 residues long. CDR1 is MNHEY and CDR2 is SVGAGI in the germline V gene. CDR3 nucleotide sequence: TGTGCCAGCAGTTACTCGATTGCTACCTCAGATACGCAGTATTTT. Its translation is CASSYSIATSDTQYF.

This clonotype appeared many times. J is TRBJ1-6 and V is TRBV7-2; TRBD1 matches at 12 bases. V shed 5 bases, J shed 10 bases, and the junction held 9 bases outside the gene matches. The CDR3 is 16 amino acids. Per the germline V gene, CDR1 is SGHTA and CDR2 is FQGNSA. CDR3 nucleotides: TGTGCCAGCAGCCCCTCGGGACAGGGGGCGTGGTCACCCCTCCACTTT. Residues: CASSPSGQGAWSPLHF.

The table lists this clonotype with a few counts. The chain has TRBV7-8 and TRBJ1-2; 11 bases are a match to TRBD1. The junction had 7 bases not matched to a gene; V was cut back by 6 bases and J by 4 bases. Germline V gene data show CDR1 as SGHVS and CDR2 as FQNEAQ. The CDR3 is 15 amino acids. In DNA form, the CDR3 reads TGTGCCAGCAGTCCCCGGACAGGGGGCGGCTATGGCTACACCTTC. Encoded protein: CASSPRTGGGYGYTF.

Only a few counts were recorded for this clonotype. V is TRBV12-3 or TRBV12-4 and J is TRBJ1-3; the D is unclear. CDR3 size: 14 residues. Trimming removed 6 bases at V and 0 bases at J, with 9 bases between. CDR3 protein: CASRFLSSGNTIYF. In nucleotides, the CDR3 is TGTGCCAGCAGATTCTTAAGCTCTGGAAACACCATATATTTT.

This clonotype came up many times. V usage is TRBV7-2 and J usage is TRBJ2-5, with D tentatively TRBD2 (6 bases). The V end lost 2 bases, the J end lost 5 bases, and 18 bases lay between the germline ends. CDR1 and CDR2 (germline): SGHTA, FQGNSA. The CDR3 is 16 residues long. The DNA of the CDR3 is TGTGCCAGCAGCTTATCCCCCGGGGGTCGAGTGGAGACCCAGTACTTC. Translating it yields CASSLSPGGRVETQYF.

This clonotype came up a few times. The CDR3 is CATAWLTNTGELFF. The CDR3 coding sequence is TGTGCCACCGCCTGGCTCACTAACACCGGGGAGCTGTTTTTT. The chain carries TRBV6-2 or TRBV6-3 and TRBJ2-2; D gene ambiguous. V was cut by 10 bases and J by 2 bases, with 14 bases left in between. CDR1 and CDR2 from the germline V gene are MNHEY and SVGEGT. This CDR3 spans 14 amino acids.

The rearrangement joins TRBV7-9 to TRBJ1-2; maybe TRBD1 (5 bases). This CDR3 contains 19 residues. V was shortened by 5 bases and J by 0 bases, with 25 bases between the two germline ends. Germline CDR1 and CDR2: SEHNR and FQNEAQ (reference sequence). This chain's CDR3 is CASSMLPAGTGRANYGYTF. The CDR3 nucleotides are TGTGCCAGCAGCATGTTACCTGCAGGGACGGGGAGAGCTAACTATGGCTACACCTTC. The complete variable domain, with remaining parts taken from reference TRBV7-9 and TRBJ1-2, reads DTGVSQNPRHKITKRGQNVTFRCDPISEHNRLYWYRQTLGQGPEFLTYFQNEAQLEKSRLLSDRFSAERPKGSFSTLEIQRTEQGDSAMYLCASSMLPAGTGRANYGYTFGSGTRLTVV.

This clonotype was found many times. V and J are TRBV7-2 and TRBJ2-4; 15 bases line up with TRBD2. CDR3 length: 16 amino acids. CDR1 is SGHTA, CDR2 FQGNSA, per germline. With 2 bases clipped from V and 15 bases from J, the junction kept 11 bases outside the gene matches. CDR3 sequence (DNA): TGTGCCAGCAGCTTACCCGGACTAGCGGGAGGGCTGGTACGGTACTTC. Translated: CASSLPGLAGGLVRYF.

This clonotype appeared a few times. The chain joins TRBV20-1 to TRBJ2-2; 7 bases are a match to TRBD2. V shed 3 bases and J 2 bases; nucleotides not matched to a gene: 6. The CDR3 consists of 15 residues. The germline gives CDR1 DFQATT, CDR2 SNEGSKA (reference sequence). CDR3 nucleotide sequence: TGCAGTGCTAGTTCCAGCGGGATAAACACCGGGGAGCTGTTTTTT. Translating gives CSASSSGINTGELFF.

In nucleotides, the CDR3 is TGCAGTGCTAACTCGGGACTAGCGGGAGCCTACGAGCAGTACTTC. Translated: CSANSGLAGAYEQYF. The genes are TRBV20-1 and TRBJ2-7, with 14 positions matching TRBD2. V shed 4 bases and J 2 bases; nucleotides not matched to a gene: 4. The germline gives CDR1 DFQATT, CDR2 SNEGSKA (reference sequence). There are 15 residues in the CDR3.

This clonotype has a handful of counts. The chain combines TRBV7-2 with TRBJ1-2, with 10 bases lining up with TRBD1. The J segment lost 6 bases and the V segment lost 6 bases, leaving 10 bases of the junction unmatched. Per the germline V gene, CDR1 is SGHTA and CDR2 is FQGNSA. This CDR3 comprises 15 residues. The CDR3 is CASSLRQGAQDGYTF. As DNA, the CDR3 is TGTGCCAGCAGTTTAAGACAGGGGGCGCAAGATGGCTACACCTTC.

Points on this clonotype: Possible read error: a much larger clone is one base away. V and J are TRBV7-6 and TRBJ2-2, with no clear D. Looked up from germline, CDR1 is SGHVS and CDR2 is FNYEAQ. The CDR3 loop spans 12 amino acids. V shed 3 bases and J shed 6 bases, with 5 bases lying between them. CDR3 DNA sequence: TGTGCCAGCAGCTTCCCGTCCGGGGAGCTGTTTTTT. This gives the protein CASSFPSGELFF. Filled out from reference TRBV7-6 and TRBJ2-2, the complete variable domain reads GAGVSQSPRYKVTKRGQDVALRCDPISGHVSLYWYRQALGQGPEFLTYFNYEAQQDKSGLPNDRFSAERPEGSISTLTIQRTEQRDSAMYRCASSFPSGELFFGEGSRLTVL.

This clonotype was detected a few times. CDR3 bases: TGTGCCAGCAGCTTAGTTCGGGGAATGAGGGCCTACGAGCAGTACTTC. Its protein is CASSLVRGMRAYEQYF. This chain joins TRBV7-9 and TRBJ2-7; TRBD2 is a possible D gene (5 bases). The length of the CDR3 is 16 residues. Trimming took 1 base from V and 2 from J, leaving 15 bases between them. Germline CDR1 SEHNR, CDR2 FQNEAQ (reference sequence).